This TCR beta chain was captured by sequencing in a study of CXCR3-negative and CXCR3-positive naive CD8 T cells. Whole-study results and caveats: Relative to memory CD8+ cells, whose diversity was much lower, both naive subsets had comparably high diversity. Naive cells, whether CXCR3-negative or CXCR3-positive, had similar TRBV-TRBJ usage, while memory cells differed. Researchers report that CXCR3-positive naive cells carry more hydrophobic TRB CDR3s than CXCR3-negative naive cells.

Comment on this clonotype: Its target is not known.

Each TRB cDNA library was prepared by 5' RACE (with UMI labels). TCRdb derives one entry per CDR3 protein from the 5' RACE reads, leaving out DNA. The listing records some 140,000 distinct CDR3 sequences. Sorting yielded triplicates of 300,000 cells for each CD8+ T cell subset. By phenotype, naive CD8+ T cells were CD45RO-CCR7+CD27+CD95-. The CDR3 has 13 residues. Germline assignment: CDR1 SEHNR and CDR2 FQNEAQ (reference sequence). The sample comprised naive CXCR3+ CD8+ T cells from blood. Described subset: CD45RO-CCR7+CD27+CD95- naive CD8+ T cells expressing CXCR3 (TNR3+). The chain employs TRBV7-9 and TRBJ1-2. The source is a human donor in good health. Some clones in this sample may be carry-over from other donors' samples. CDR3 in amino acids: CASSLAGYYGYTF.